This entry lists 9 T cell receptor beta chains sequenced from one sample in a study of T cell responses to AZD1222 COVID-19 vaccine. Sequencing used immunoSEQ multiplex PCR; TCRdb keeps in-frame clones, though not all of them. The table shows some 120,000 clones, with 87% occurring only once. Sequencing was performed on peripheral blood, taken on day 0 of AZD1222 vaccination. The receptors stem from an adult in good health.

The rearrangement uses TRBV6-5 and TRBJ1-4; unclear D gene. CDR3 length equals 14 residues. Germline V gene sequence: CDR1 MNHEY, CDR2 SVGAGI. The V and J ends lost 8 bases and 8 bases respectively, with 18 bases between them. The CDR3 loop is CASGPVSHREKLFF. As DNA, the CDR3 is TGTGCCAGCGGCCCGGTTTCCCATAGGGAAAAACTGTTTTTT.

Here the CDR3 DNA reads TGTGCCACCAGCCCACTGGCAGTCTTATATGGCTACACCTTC. It translates to CATSPLAVLYGYTF. This chain uses TRBV15 with TRBJ1-2; D uncertain. Germline assignment: CDR1 LNHNV and CDR2 YYDKDF (reference sequence). Trimming pared 5 bases from V and 5 bases from J, leaving 15 bases between. This CDR3 has 14 residues.

V gene TRBV2 combines with J gene TRBJ1-5, with 9 nucleotides matching TRBD1. Trimming removed 5 bases from V and 4 bases from J; junction bases left unmatched: 6. This CDR3 region has 15 residues. Germline CDR1 is SNHLY and CDR2 is FYNNEI. The chain's CDR3 is CASSLQGATNQPQHF. CDR3 nucleotides: TGTGCCAGCAGTTTACAGGGGGCGACTAATCAGCCCCAGCATTTT.

The rearrangement uses TRBV19 and TRBJ2-1, with TRBD2 identical over 10 bases. V shed 4 bases, J shed 4 bases, and the junction held 4 bases outside the gene matches. The CDR3 runs to 15 residues. Germline V gene sequence: CDR1 LNHDA, CDR2 SQIVND (reference sequence). The CDR3 loop is CASSSTSGAYNEQFF. For the CDR3, the DNA is TGTGCCAGTAGTAGCACTAGCGGGGCTTACAATGAGCAGTTCTTC.

The CDR3 DNA reads TGTGCCAGCAGCCAAGAAGGTGGCTATGGCTACACCTTC. Translation: CASSQEGGYGYTF. This chain connects TRBV4-2 to TRBJ1-2; D remains unclear. With 0 bases removed from V and 4 bases from J, the gap between germline ends came to 6 bases. Germline-derived CDR1 and CDR2 are LGHNA and YNFKEQ. The CDR3 consists of 13 residues.

The chain employs TRBV30 and TRBJ1-6; 7 bases are shared with TRBD1. Germline CDR1 reads GTSNPN; CDR2 reads SVGIG (reference sequence). This CDR3 comprises 14 residues. V lost 0 bases to trimming and J lost 14 bases; unmatched junction nucleotides: 10. The DNA for the CDR3 is TGTGCCTGGAGTGTACGGGGACAGTTTGTGACCCTCCACTTT. This sequence encodes CAWSVRGQFVTLHF.

The J gene is TRBJ1-4, the V gene TRBV10-1; no clear D gene. CDR3 length: 14 residues. Germline V gene sequence: CDR1 WNHNN, CDR2 SYGVQD (reference sequence). V dropped 11 bases and J dropped 5 bases, with 18 bases sitting between them. The CDR3 region is CALNGSRVNEKLFF. In nucleotides, the CDR3 is TGCGCCCTAAATGGGTCTAGAGTAAATGAAAAACTGTTTTTT.

The chain joins TRBV24-1 to TRBJ1-6; a possible D gene is TRBD1 (5 bases). Trimming took 2 bases from V and 6 from J, leaving 7 bases between them. The CDR3 covers 14 residues. Looked up from germline, CDR1 is KGHDR and CDR2 is SFDVKD. CDR3 residues: CATSDSRVNSPLHF. CDR3 nucleotide sequence: TGTGCCACCAGTGATTCCAGGGTTAATTCACCCCTCCACTTT.

V usage is TRBV20-1 and J usage is TRBJ2-7; D unclear. The CDR3 has 11 residues. V was cut by 3 bases and J by 4 bases, with 7 bases left in between. Germline CDR1 reads DFQATT; CDR2 reads SNEGSKA (reference sequence). The DNA of the CDR3 is TGCAGTGCTAGTGAGCGTTACGAGCAGTACTTC. The encoded protein is CSASERYEQYF.